This is a list of T cell receptor beta chains from one sample in a study of siplizumab effects on memory and regulatory T cells. Method: immunoSEQ multiplex PCR; TCRdb's copy keeps in-frame clones and lacks some. The table has about 56,000 clones, around 97% seen once. What was sequenced was naive CD8+ T cells sorted from blood. The receptor source for this set is a human donor in good health. CDR3s include the opening cysteine and the closing phenylalanine or tryptophan. D genes are given only for firm matches. Not all rows give a size; the values are once, few, many and, for expanded clones, a class.

V	size	D	J	DNA	CDR3
TRBV2	NA	NA	TRBJ2-5	TGTGCCAGCAGGGGGACCGAAGAGACCCAGTACTTC	CASRGTEETQYF
TRBV4-1	NA	NA	TRBJ2-2	TGCGCCAGCACCCTGGAAGGAGGGAACACCGGGGAGCTGTTTTTT	CASTLEGGNTGELFF
TRBV5-6	NA	TRBD1	TRBJ1-3	TGTGCCAGCAGGTCAGGGGGCTTTGGAAACACCATATATTTT	CASRSGGFGNTIYF
TRBV27	NA	TRBD1	TRBJ1-1	TGTGCCAGTAGGGGGACAGAGAACACTGAAGCTTTCTTT	CASRGTENTEAFF
TRBV4-1	NA	NA	TRBJ2-5	TGCGCCAGCAGCCAGGAGGACAGAGATAGGGAGACCCAGTACTTC	CASSQEDRDRETQYF
TRBV5-5	NA	NA	TRBJ2-6	TGTGCCAGCGCCAAGTTTGTCGCACAAAGTCGGGCCAACGTCCTGACTTTC	CASAKFVAQSRANVLTF
TRBV5-4	NA	NA	TRBJ2-1	TGTGCCAGCAGCCCAAATGCTCGACTTGGGTCGGGGGATGAGCAGTTCTTC	CASSPNARLGSGDEQFF
TRBV4-2	NA	NA	TRBJ2-2	TGTGCCAGCAGCCAAGATCGAGGCGGGGAGCTGTTTTTT	CASSQDRGGELFF
TRBV6-5	NA	NA	TRBJ1-1	TGTGCCAGCAGTTACTCGAGGGCAGGGAACACTGAAGCTTTCTTT	CASSYSRAGNTEAFF
TRBV19	NA	NA	TRBJ2-7	TGTGCCAGTAGTATCCGGGCAACCTACGAGCAGTACTTC	CASSIRATYEQYF
TRBV10-3	NA	NA	TRBJ2-1	TGTGCCATCAGTGAGTCGACCGGGGGAAGATACAATGAGCAGTTCTTC	CAISESTGGRYNEQFF
TRBV7-9	NA	NA	TRBJ2-3	TGTGCCAGCAGCTTAGTTGGGGAGCCCCCAGATACGCAGTATTTT	CASSLVGEPPDTQYF
TRBV27	NA	TRBD2	TRBJ2-7	TGTGCCAGCAGTTTAACGCGGGAGGTTTTCTACGAGCAGTACTTC	CASSLTREVFYEQYF
TRBV19	NA	NA	TRBJ2-7	TGTGCCAGTAGTATTTCCGGGTCCTACGAGCAGTACTTC	CASSISGSYEQYF
TRBV7-6	once	NA	TRBJ2-3	TGTGCCAGCAGCCCGGCGGTGGGCACAGATACGCAGTATTTT	CASSPAVGTDTQYF
TRBV7-9	NA	TRBD1	TRBJ1-4	TGTGCCAGCTCGAGTACAGGGGGAGAAAAACTGTTTTTT	CASSSTGGEKLFF
TRBV27	NA	NA	TRBJ1-1	TGTGCCAGCAGTTTAAGAGGATACACTGAAGCTTTCTTT	CASSLRGYTEAFF